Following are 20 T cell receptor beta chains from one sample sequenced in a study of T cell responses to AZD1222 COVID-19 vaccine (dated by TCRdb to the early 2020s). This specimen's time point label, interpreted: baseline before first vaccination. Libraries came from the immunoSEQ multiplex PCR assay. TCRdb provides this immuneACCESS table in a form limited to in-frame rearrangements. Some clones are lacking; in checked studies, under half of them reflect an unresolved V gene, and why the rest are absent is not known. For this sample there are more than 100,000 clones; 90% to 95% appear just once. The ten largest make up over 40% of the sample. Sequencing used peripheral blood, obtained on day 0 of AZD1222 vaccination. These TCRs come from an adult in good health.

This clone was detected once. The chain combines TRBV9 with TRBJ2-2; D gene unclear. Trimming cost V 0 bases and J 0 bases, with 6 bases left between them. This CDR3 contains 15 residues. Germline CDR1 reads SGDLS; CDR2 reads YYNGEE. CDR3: CASSVAWANTGELFF. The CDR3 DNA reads TGTGCCAGCAGCGTAGCATGGGCGAACACCGGGGAGCTGTTTTTT. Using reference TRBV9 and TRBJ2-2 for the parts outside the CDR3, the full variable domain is DSGVTQTPKHLITATGQRVTLRCSPRSGDLSVYWYQQSLDQGLQFLIQYYNGEERAKGNILERFSAQQFPDLHSELNLSSLELGDSALYFCASSVAWANTGELFFGEGSRLTVL.

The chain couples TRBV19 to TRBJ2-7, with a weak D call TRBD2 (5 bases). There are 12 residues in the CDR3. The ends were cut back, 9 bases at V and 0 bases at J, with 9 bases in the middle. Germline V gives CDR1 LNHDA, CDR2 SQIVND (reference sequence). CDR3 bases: TGTGCCAGCGGCCGGGACTCCTACGAGCAGTACTTC. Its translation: CASGRDSYEQYF.

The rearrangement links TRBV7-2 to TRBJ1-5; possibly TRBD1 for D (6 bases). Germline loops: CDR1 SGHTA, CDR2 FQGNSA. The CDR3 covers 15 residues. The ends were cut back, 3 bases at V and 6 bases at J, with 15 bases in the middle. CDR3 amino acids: CASSFLTGKGQPQHF. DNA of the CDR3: TGTGCCAGCAGCTTCCTTACAGGGAAAGGTCAGCCCCAGCATTTT.

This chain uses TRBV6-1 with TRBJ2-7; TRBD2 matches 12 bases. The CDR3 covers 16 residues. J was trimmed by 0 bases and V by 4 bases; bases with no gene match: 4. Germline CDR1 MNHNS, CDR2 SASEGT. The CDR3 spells CASSGGTSGLSYEQYF. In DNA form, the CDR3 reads TGTGCCAGCAGTGGTGGGACTAGCGGGCTCTCCTACGAGCAGTACTTC.

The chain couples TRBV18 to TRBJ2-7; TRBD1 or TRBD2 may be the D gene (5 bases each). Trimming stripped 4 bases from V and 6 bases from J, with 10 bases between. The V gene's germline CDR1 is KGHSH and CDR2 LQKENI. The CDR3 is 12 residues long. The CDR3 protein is CASSLRDGEQYF. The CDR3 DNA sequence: TGTGCCAGCTCACTTCGGGACGGCGAGCAGTACTTC.

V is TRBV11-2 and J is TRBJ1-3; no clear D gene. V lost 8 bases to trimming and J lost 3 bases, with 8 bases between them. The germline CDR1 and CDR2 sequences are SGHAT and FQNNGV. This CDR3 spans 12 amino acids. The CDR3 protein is CASGRGGNTIYF. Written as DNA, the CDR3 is TGTGCCAGCGGGAGAGGTGGAAACACCATATATTTT.

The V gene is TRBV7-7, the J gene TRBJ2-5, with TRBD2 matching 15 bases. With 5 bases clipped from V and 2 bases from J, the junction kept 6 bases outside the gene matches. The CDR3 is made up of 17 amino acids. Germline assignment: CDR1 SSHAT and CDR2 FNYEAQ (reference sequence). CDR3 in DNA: TGTGCCAGCAGCCTGGGACTAGCGGGAGGAAAACAAGAGACCCAGTACTTC. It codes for CASSLGLAGGKQETQYF.

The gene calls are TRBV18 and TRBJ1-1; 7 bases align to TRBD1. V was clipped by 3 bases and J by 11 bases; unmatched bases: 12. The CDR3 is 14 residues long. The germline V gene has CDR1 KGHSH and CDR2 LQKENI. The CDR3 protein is CASSPQDRPAGAFF. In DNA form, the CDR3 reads TGTGCCAGCTCACCCCAGGACAGGCCCGCGGGGGCTTTCTTT.

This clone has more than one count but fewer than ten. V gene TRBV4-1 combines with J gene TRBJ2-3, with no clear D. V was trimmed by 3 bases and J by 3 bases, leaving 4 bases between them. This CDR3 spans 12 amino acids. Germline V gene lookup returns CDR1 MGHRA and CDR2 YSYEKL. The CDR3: CASSHITDTQYF. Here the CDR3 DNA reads TGCGCCAGCAGCCATATAACAGATACGCAGTATTTT.

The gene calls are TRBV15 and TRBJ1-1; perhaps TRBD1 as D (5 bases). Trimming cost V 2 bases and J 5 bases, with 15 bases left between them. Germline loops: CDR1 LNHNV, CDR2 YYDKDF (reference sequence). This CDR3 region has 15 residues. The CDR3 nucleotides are TGTGCCACCAGCAGAAGACGGGACCCGGGGACTGAAGCTTTCTTT. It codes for CATSRRRDPGTEAFF.

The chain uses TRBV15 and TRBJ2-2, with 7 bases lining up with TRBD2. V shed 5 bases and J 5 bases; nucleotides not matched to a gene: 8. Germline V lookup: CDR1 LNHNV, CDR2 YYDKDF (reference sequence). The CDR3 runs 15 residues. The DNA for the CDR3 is TGTGCCACCAGCCAAGGGCTAGCGGCAACCGGGGAGCTGTTTTTT. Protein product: CATSQGLAATGELFF.

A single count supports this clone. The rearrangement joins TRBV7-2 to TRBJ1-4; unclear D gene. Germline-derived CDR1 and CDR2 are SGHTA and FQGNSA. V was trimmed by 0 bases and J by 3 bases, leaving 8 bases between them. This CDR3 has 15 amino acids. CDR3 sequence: CASSLAGNPNEKLFF. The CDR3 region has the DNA TGTGCCAGCAGCTTAGCGGGGAACCCTAATGAAAAACTGTTTTTT.

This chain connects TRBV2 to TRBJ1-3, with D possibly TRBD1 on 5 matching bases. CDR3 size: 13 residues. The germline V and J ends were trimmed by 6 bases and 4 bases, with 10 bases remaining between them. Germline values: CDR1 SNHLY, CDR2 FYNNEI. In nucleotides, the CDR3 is TGTGCCAGCAGGGTGACAGCGGGAAACACCATATATTTT. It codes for CASRVTAGNTIYF.

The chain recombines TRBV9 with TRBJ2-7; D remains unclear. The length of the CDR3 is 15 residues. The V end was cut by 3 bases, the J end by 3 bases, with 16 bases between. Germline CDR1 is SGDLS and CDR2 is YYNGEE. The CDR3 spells CASSETLGPFYEQYF. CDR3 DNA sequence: TGTGCCAGCAGCGAAACCTTAGGACCATTCTACGAGCAGTACTTC.

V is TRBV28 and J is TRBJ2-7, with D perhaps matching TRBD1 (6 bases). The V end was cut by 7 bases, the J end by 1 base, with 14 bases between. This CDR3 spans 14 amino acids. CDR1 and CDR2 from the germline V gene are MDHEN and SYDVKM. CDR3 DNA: TGTGCCAGCAAGGTACAGGGCATATCCTACGAGCAGTACTTC. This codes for CASKVQGISYEQYF.

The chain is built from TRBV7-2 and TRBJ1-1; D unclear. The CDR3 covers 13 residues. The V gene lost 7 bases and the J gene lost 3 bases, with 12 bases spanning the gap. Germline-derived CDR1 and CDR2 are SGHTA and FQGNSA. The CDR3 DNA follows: TGTGCCAGCACCCTAGGCCGGGACACTGAAGCTTTCTTT. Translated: CASTLGRDTEAFF.

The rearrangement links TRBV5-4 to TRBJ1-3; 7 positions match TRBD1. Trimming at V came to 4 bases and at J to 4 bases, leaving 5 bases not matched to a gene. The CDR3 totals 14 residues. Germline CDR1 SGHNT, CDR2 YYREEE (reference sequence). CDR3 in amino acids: CASSRQGGGNTIYF. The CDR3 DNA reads TGTGCCAGCAGCAGACAGGGCGGCGGAAACACCATATATTTT. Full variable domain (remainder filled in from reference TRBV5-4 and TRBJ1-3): ETGVTQSPTHLIKTRGQQVTLRCSSQSGHNTVSWYQQALGQGPQFIFQYYREEENGRGNFPPRFSGLQFPNYSSELNVNALELDDSALYLCASSRQGGGNTIYFGEGSWLTVV.

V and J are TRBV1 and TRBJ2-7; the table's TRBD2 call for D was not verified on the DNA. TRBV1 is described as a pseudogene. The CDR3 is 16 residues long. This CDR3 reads CTSSHPGSGRIYEQYF. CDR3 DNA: TGCACCAGCAGCCACCCAGGTAGCGGGAGGATCTACGAGCAGTACTTC.

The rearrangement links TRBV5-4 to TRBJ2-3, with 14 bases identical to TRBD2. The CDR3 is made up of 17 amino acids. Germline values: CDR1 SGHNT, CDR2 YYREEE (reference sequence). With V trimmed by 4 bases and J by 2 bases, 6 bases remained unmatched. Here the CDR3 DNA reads TGTGCCAGCAGCGGGACTAGCGGGAGAGGCCCCACAGATACGCAGTATTTT. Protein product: CASSGTSGRGPTDTQYF.

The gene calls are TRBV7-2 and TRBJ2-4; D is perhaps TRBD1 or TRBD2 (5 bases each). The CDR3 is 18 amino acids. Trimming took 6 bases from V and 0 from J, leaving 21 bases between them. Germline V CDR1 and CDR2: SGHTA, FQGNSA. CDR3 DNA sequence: TGTGCCAGCAGTGCCGGGACGGTCAACCTACTAGCCAAAAACATTCAGTACTTC. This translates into CASSAGTVNLLAKNIQYF.